The 5 T cell receptor beta chains presented below share a single source sample, sequenced in a study of early T cells in non-severe SARS-CoV-2 infection. TCRdb reprocessed the 5' RACE reads with MiXCR, giving one entry per CDR3 protein. The table lists tens of thousands of distinct CDR3 sequences, about 13% of them singletons, with 10% in the top ten. The sequenced sample consisted of whole blood. The receptors were sampled from an adult who was a healthcare worker with PCR-confirmed SARS-CoV-2 infection or an uninfected control (not recorded which).

The table lists this clonotype with many counts. The rearrangement links TRBV6-4 to TRBJ1-1; possible D gene TRBD1, 6 bases. Between the trimmed V and J ends, which lost 6 bases and 5 bases, there was a span of 13 bases. The CDR3 has 13 amino acids. The germline CDR1 and CDR2 sequences are MRHNA and SNTAGT. CDR3 sequence reads: CASRTTGGTEAFF. The CDR3 nucleotides read TGTGCCAGCAGGACGACAGGCGGGACTGAAGCTTTCTTT.

This clonotype was recorded at least ten times. V gene TRBV27 combines with J gene TRBJ1-3; D ambiguous. The CDR3 runs 15 residues. V was trimmed by 4 bases and J by 0 bases, leaving 10 bases between them. Germline V gene data show CDR1 as MNHEY and CDR2 as SMNVEV (reference sequence). CDR3 region: CASSSGESSGNTIYF. CDR3 nucleotide sequence: TGTGCCAGCAGTTCTGGGGAAAGCTCTGGAAACACCATATATTTT.

This clonotype was detected only a few times. This rearrangement joins TRBV28 to TRBJ2-4, with TRBD2 identical over 12 bases. V shed 3 bases, J shed 1 base, and the junction held 4 bases outside the gene matches. This CDR3 contains 17 residues. CDR1 and CDR2 from the germline V gene are MDHEN and SYDVKM. CDR3 sequence reads: CASSLSSGRAAKNIQYF. The CDR3 DNA follows: TGTGCCAGCAGTTTGTCTAGCGGGAGGGCGGCCAAAAACATTCAGTACTTC.

The chain combines TRBV3-1 with TRBJ2-3, with a tentative D call TRBD1 (5 bases). Germline CDR1 and CDR2: LGHDT and YNNKEL (reference sequence). The ends were cut back, 2 bases at V and 4 bases at J, with 13 bases in the middle. This CDR3 region has 15 residues. CDR3 loop: CASSQPRGAADTQYF. The DNA of the CDR3 is TGTGCCAGCAGCCAACCAAGGGGCGCGGCAGATACGCAGTATTTT.

There are many counts of this clonotype. This sequence joins TRBV6-5 and TRBJ1-1, with a possible D match to TRBD1 (5 bases). The V end lost 0 bases, the J end lost 11 bases, and 16 bases lay between the germline ends. This CDR3 is 14 amino acids long. Germline values: CDR1 MNHEY, CDR2 SVGAGI. CDR3 sequence (DNA): TGTGCCAGCAGTTACTCGAGGAAGGACATCGGGGCTTTCTTT. Its translation: CASSYSRKDIGAFF.